The TCR beta chain under discussion was sequenced for a study of blood T cell repertoires in COVID-19. Study-level information: Acute-phase and convalescent COVID-19 samples originated in the United States, Italy and Spain.

TCRdb's table, derived via immunoSEQ multiplex PCR, lists solely in-frame clones and lacks some. Of 250,000 or so clones in the sample, around nine tenths were seen once. This clone was detected only once. Germline loops: CDR1 SGHDN, CDR2 FVKESK. CDR3 length equals 13 residues. V lost 1 base and J 4 bases, leaving 7 bases between the germline ends. The sequence was obtained from a middle-aged man with active or convalescent COVID-19. The chain combines TRBV14 with TRBJ1-1; no definite D call. Source material: peripheral blood. CDR3 protein: CASSQVWATEAFF. CDR3 coding DNA: TGTGCCAGCAGCCAAGTTTGGGCCACTGAAGCTTTCTTT.